These T cell receptor beta chains were read from a single sample in a study of T cell responses to AZD1222 COVID-19 vaccine. Profiling relied on immunoSEQ multiplex PCR, and the TCRdb table lists in-frame clones only, not all of them. This sample carries about 140,000 clones, with 2% to 2.5% going to the ten biggest clones. Sequencing was done on a sample of peripheral blood. The receptors shown here come from an adult in good health. Both conserved end residues are part of each CDR3. The order of the fields is V gene, J gene, D gene, CDR3 protein, CDR3 DNA. A D gene is named only where the DNA matches it firmly.

V gene: TRBV19; J gene: TRBJ2-3; D gene: TRBD2; CDR3 protein: CASSPRTAGDTDTQYF; CDR3 DNA: TGTGCCAGTAGTCCAAGGACAGCGGGGGACACAGATACGCAGTATTTT
V gene: TRBV10-2; J gene: TRBJ2-7; D gene: -; CDR3 protein: CARSSSAGTPYEQYF; CDR3 DNA: TGCGCCAGAAGTTCGTCCGCCGGGACTCCCTACGAGCAGTACTTC
V gene: TRBV6-5; J gene: TRBJ1-6; D gene: -; CDR3 protein: CASSYSQTGYNSPLHF; CDR3 DNA: TGTGCCAGCAGTTACTCCCAGACAGGTTATAATTCACCCCTCCACTTT
V gene: TRBV7-9; J gene: TRBJ1-5; D gene: -; CDR3 protein: CASSLGTDSSNQPQHF; CDR3 DNA: TGTGCCAGCAGCTTAGGGACAGATTCTAGCAATCAGCCCCAGCATTTT
V gene: TRBV19; J gene: TRBJ1-3; D gene: TRBD1; CDR3 protein: CASRRTGGNGNTIYF; CDR3 DNA: TGTGCCAGTAGGCGCACAGGGGGCAATGGAAACACCATATATTTT
V gene: TRBV7-3; J gene: TRBJ2-3; D gene: TRBD2; CDR3 protein: CASKISGGLDTQYF; CDR3 DNA: TGTGCCAGCAAAATTAGCGGGGGGTTAGATACGCAGTATTTT
V gene: TRBV10-2; J gene: TRBJ1-1; D gene: -; CDR3 protein: CASTLSGNTEAFF; CDR3 DNA: TGCGCCAGCACCCTGAGTGGGAACACTGAAGCTTTCTTT
V gene: TRBV7-6; J gene: TRBJ1-2; D gene: TRBD1; CDR3 protein: CASSLAGQGARGYGYTF; CDR3 DNA: TGTGCCAGCAGCTTAGCGGGACAGGGGGCGCGCGGCTATGGCTACACCTTC
V gene: TRBV7-9; J gene: TRBJ1-1; D gene: -; CDR3 protein: CANMGADLMNTEAFF; CDR3 DNA: TGTGCCAACATGGGGGCTGACCTAATGAACACTGAAGCTTTCTTT
V gene: TRBV27; J gene: TRBJ2-3; D gene: -; CDR3 protein: CATSRLLTDTQYF; CDR3 DNA: TGTGCCACTTCGAGACTGCTCACAGATACGCAGTATTTT
V gene: TRBV6-6; J gene: TRBJ2-1; D gene: TRBD1; CDR3 protein: CASSPLTKYTGTGRLSPHYNEQFF; CDR3 DNA: TGTGCCAGCAGTCCACTCACTAAATACACCGGGACAGGGAGGCTCTCACCTCACTACAATGAGCAGTTCTTC
V gene: TRBV3-1/TRBV3-2; J gene: TRBJ1-4; D gene: -; CDR3 protein: CASSQGAKEKLFF; CDR3 DNA: TGTGCCAGCAGCCAAGGAGCGAAGGAAAAACTGTTTTTT
V gene: TRBV27; J gene: TRBJ1-2; D gene: TRBD1; CDR3 protein: CASRPTGENYGYTF; CDR3 DNA: TGTGCCAGCAGGCCGACAGGGGAAAACTATGGCTACACCTTC
V gene: TRBV7-8; J gene: TRBJ1-1; D gene: -; CDR3 protein: CASSLSGAGNTEAFF; CDR3 DNA: TGTGCCAGCAGCTTATCAGGCGCTGGGAACACTGAAGCTTTCTTT
V gene: TRBV6-5; J gene: TRBJ2-7; D gene: -; CDR3 protein: CASSSLYEQYF; CDR3 DNA: TGTGCCAGCAGCTCCCTGTACGAGCAGTACTTC
V gene: TRBV9; J gene: TRBJ1-3; D gene: -; CDR3 protein: CASSALRGGDKRNTIYF; CDR3 DNA: TGTGCCAGCAGCGCCCTAAGGGGAGGGGACAAGAGGAACACCATATATTTT
V gene: TRBV9; J gene: TRBJ1-4; D gene: -; CDR3 protein: CASSPWGATNEKLFF; CDR3 DNA: TGTGCCAGCAGCCCCTGGGGGGCAACTAATGAAAAACTGTTTTTT